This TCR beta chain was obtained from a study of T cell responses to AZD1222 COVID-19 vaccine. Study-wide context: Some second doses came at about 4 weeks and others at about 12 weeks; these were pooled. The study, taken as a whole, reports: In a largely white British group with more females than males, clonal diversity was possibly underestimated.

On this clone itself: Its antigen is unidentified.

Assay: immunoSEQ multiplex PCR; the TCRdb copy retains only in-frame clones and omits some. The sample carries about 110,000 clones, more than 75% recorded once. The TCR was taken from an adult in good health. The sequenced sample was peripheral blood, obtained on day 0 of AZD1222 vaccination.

CDR3 nucleotides: TGTGCCAGCAGCACAGGACAGGGGAGGATGAACACTGAAGCTTTCTTT. It is translated as CASSTGQGRMNTEAFF. This rearrangement joins TRBV11-3 to TRBJ1-1; TRBD1 matches 9 bases. V shed 5 bases and J 0 bases; nucleotides not matched to a gene: 7. CDR1 and CDR2 (germline): SGHNT, YENEEA. This CDR3 has 16 residues.